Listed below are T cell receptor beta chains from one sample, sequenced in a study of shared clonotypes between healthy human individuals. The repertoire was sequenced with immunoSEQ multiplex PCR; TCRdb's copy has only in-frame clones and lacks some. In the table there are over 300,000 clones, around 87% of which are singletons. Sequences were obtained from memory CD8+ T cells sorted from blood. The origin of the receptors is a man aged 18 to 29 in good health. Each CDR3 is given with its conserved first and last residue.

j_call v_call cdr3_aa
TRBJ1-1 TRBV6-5 CASSSGGSTEAFF
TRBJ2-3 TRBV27 CASTSGQLSSTDTQYF
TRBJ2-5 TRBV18 CASSPLTNRGRQETQYF
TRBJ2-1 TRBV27 CASSPRAARLAGGYNEQFF
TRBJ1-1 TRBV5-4 CASSPWTGNTEAFF
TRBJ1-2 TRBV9 CASSVEDRASYGYTF
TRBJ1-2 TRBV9 CASSVATGGLYTF
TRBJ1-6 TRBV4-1 CASSQETGGDSPLHF
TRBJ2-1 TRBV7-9 CASSPPTGRVDEQFF
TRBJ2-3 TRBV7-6 CASGGTIITDTQYF